What follows are 12 T cell receptor beta chains derived from one specimen sequenced in a study of blood T cells in healthy people across ages (dated by TCRdb to between 2014 and 2016). To prepare the library, 5' RACE was applied. The reads were generated on an Illumina HiSeq 2500. A second roughly 7 to 12 cycle PCR used a sample-barcoded 5' primer and a J-beta primer mix. TCRdb reprocessing: public reads trimmed at Q25 with fastp, clones called with MiXCR, in-frame beta chains kept. A single entry per CDR3 protein holds the most common genes and DNA from its merged rows. Present in this sample are approximately 1,100,000 distinct CDR3 sequences, more than 40% of which were seen just once. 18% of the sample is held by the ten biggest clonotypes. Sequencing was performed on blood. Every receptor here comes from a woman aged 55-70 years in good health.

The V gene is TRBV5-1, the J gene TRBJ1-5, with D hard to call. V gave up 0 bases and J gave up 6 bases, with 10 bases separating them. The length of the CDR3 is 14 residues. Per germline, CDR1 SGHRS and CDR2 YFSETQ. The CDR3 DNA follows: TGCGCCAGCAGCTTGGGGGGAGGACCTCAGCCCCAGCATTTT. Amino acids: CASSLGGGPQPQHF.

The chain is built from TRBV5-1 and TRBJ1-1, with 7 bases that match TRBD1. Unmatched junction bases numbered 7, after V lost 4 bases and J lost 4 bases. Germline assignment: CDR1 SGHRS and CDR2 YFSETQ. The CDR3 covers 14 residues. The chain's CDR3 is CASSLSPGGTEAFF. CDR3 sequence (DNA): TGCGCCAGCAGCCTAAGTCCAGGGGGCACTGAAGCTTTCTTT. Full variable domain (missing parts from reference TRBV5-1 and TRBJ1-1): KAGVTQTPRYLIKTRGQQVTLSCSPISGHRSVSWYQQTPGQGLQFLFEYFSETQRNKGNFPGRFSGRQFSNSRSEMNVSTLELGDSALYLCASSLSPGGTEAFFGQGTRLTVV.

The V gene is TRBV7-6, the J gene TRBJ1-1; no reliable D call. Deletions cut 5 bases from V and 1 base from J, with 11 bases between. This CDR3 is 14 amino acids long. CDR1 is SGHVS and CDR2 is FNYEAQ in the germline V gene. The DNA for the CDR3 is TGTGCCAGCAGCCCGAAGAGGTGGAACACTGAAGCTTTCTTT. Amino acid sequence: CASSPKRWNTEAFF.

V usage is TRBV20-1 and J usage is TRBJ2-5; TRBD2 matches at 13 bases. CDR1 and CDR2 (germline): DFQATT, SNEGSKA (reference sequence). The CDR3 runs to 17 residues. J lost 7 bases, V lost 1 base, and 12 bases had no gene match. The CDR3 sequence is CSARGHRLAGGPTTQYF. The CDR3 nucleotides read TGCAGTGCTAGAGGGCACAGACTAGCGGGAGGTCCCACGACCCAGTACTTC.

V and J are TRBV29-1 and TRBJ2-1, with TRBD2 identical over 12 bases. Germline lookup yields CDR1 SQVTM and CDR2 ANQGSEA. Trimming at V came to 7 bases and at J to 12 bases, leaving 10 bases not matched to a gene. The CDR3 is made up of 13 amino acids. CDR3 sequence (DNA): TGCAGCGCGGTTCTAGCGGGAGGGTGGGTGCAGTTCTTC. Its protein product is CSAVLAGGWVQFF.

The CDR3 spells CATSADRLGTDTQYF. In nucleotides, the CDR3 is TGTGCCACCAGTGCCGACAGGCTGGGCACAGATACGCAGTATTTT. The chain couples TRBV24-1 to TRBJ2-3; possible D gene TRBD1, 6 bases. There are 15 residues in the CDR3. V gave up 5 bases and J gave up 1 base, with 12 bases separating them. In germline, CDR1 is KGHDR, CDR2 SFDVKD.

The chain employs TRBV14 and TRBJ2-5; D is unresolved. The V end lost 0 bases, the J end lost 5 bases, and 13 bases lay between the germline ends. CDR3 length equals 15 residues. Germline CDR1 is SGHDN and CDR2 is FVKESK. The CDR3 protein is CASSQDSAFHETQYF. Here the CDR3 DNA reads TGTGCCAGCAGCCAAGATTCAGCTTTCCACGAGACCCAGTACTTC.

The chain has TRBV12-5 and TRBJ2-3; D gene uncertain. The CDR3 is 14 residues long. Germline V CDR1 and CDR2: LGHNT, FRNRAP. V was trimmed by 5 bases and J by 6 bases, leaving 15 bases between them. The DNA for the CDR3 is TGTGCTAGTGGTCTCCAAGTAGGGTCGGATACGCAGTATTTT. It yields the protein CASGLQVGSDTQYF.

This clonotype was detected a few times. CDR3: CASSFKHGPENEQFF. In DNA, the CDR3 is TGTGCCAGCAGCTTCAAACACGGCCCTGAGAATGAGCAGTTCTTC. V is TRBV5-6 and J is TRBJ2-1, with D unclear. This CDR3 is built from 15 residues. Trimming pared 2 bases from V and 7 bases from J, leaving 16 bases between. Germline-derived CDR1 and CDR2 are SGHDT and YYEEEE. Filled out from reference TRBV5-6 and TRBJ2-1, the complete variable domain reads DAGVTQSPTHLIKTRGQQVTLRCSPKSGHDTVSWYQQALGQGPQFIFQYYEEEERQRGNFPDRFSGHQFPNYSSELNVNALLLGDSALYLCASSFKHGPENEQFFGPGTRLTVL.

The chain uses TRBV10-1 and TRBJ2-5, with 8 bases matching TRBD2. Germline trimming cut 3 bases from V and 4 bases from J; bases unmatched to any gene: 7. CDR1 WNHNN and CDR2 SYGVQD come from the germline V gene (reference sequence). The CDR3 covers 15 residues. CDR3 DNA: TGCGCCAGCAGTGACAACGGTCTAGCGGGAGAGACCCAGTACTTC. Translating it yields CASSDNGLAGETQYF.

This clonotype was detected only a few times. The genes are TRBV29-1 and TRBJ2-1, with 8 bases fitting TRBD2. The J call is in doubt because the DNA end fits TRBJ2-7 better. This CDR3 contains 16 residues. Germline assignment: CDR1 SQVTM and CDR2 ANQGSEA. The CDR3 protein is CSVEDPQRESYNEQYF. CDR3 nucleotide sequence: TGCAGCGTTGAAGATCCCCAGCGGGAGTCCTACAATGAGCAGTACTTC.

The genes are TRBV14 and TRBJ2-3, with 10 positions matching TRBD1. The CDR3 extends over 15 amino acids. Germline values: CDR1 SGHDN, CDR2 FVKESK. Losses at the gene ends were 4 bases for V and 5 bases for J; bases not matched to a gene: 6. The CDR3 spells CASSLLGTGVDTQYF. CDR3 DNA: TGTGCCAGCAGCCTCCTAGGGACAGGGGTAGATACGCAGTATTTT.